Below, one T cell receptor (beta chain) is given with its context. Its antigen is not known. The CDR3 has 14 residues. Germline CDR1 and CDR2: MDHEN and SYDVKM. The trim removed 6 bases at V and 6 bases at J, leaving 8 bases unmatched. A roughly 120-subject validation cohort, separate from the approximately 700-subject first cohort, supplied the donors. This sample is drawn from a study of cytomegalovirus exposure and HLA in healthy donors. Study-level information: The roughly 700 first-cohort repertoires shared a platform with the 120 or so validation repertoires, as reported in a later analysis. Study findings and constraints: Through in vitro validation, a few CMV-associated chains were shown to be specific for CMV antigens. Investigators reported over 150 TCR beta chains as tied to cytomegalovirus.

TCRdb keeps only in-frame clones here, not all; method: immunoSEQ multiplex PCR. The sample has 80,000 to 95,000 clones, about 93% seen once. The sequence came from a woman aged 25 to 39 in good health and CMV-seropositive. The sample was PBMCs. The V call is TRBV28, the J call TRBJ2-7; 10 nucleotides align to TRBD1. The CDR3 sequence is CASRAPGQGSEQYF. CDR3 nucleotide sequence: TGTGCCAGCAGAGCGCCGGGACAGGGGTCCGAGCAGTACTTC.